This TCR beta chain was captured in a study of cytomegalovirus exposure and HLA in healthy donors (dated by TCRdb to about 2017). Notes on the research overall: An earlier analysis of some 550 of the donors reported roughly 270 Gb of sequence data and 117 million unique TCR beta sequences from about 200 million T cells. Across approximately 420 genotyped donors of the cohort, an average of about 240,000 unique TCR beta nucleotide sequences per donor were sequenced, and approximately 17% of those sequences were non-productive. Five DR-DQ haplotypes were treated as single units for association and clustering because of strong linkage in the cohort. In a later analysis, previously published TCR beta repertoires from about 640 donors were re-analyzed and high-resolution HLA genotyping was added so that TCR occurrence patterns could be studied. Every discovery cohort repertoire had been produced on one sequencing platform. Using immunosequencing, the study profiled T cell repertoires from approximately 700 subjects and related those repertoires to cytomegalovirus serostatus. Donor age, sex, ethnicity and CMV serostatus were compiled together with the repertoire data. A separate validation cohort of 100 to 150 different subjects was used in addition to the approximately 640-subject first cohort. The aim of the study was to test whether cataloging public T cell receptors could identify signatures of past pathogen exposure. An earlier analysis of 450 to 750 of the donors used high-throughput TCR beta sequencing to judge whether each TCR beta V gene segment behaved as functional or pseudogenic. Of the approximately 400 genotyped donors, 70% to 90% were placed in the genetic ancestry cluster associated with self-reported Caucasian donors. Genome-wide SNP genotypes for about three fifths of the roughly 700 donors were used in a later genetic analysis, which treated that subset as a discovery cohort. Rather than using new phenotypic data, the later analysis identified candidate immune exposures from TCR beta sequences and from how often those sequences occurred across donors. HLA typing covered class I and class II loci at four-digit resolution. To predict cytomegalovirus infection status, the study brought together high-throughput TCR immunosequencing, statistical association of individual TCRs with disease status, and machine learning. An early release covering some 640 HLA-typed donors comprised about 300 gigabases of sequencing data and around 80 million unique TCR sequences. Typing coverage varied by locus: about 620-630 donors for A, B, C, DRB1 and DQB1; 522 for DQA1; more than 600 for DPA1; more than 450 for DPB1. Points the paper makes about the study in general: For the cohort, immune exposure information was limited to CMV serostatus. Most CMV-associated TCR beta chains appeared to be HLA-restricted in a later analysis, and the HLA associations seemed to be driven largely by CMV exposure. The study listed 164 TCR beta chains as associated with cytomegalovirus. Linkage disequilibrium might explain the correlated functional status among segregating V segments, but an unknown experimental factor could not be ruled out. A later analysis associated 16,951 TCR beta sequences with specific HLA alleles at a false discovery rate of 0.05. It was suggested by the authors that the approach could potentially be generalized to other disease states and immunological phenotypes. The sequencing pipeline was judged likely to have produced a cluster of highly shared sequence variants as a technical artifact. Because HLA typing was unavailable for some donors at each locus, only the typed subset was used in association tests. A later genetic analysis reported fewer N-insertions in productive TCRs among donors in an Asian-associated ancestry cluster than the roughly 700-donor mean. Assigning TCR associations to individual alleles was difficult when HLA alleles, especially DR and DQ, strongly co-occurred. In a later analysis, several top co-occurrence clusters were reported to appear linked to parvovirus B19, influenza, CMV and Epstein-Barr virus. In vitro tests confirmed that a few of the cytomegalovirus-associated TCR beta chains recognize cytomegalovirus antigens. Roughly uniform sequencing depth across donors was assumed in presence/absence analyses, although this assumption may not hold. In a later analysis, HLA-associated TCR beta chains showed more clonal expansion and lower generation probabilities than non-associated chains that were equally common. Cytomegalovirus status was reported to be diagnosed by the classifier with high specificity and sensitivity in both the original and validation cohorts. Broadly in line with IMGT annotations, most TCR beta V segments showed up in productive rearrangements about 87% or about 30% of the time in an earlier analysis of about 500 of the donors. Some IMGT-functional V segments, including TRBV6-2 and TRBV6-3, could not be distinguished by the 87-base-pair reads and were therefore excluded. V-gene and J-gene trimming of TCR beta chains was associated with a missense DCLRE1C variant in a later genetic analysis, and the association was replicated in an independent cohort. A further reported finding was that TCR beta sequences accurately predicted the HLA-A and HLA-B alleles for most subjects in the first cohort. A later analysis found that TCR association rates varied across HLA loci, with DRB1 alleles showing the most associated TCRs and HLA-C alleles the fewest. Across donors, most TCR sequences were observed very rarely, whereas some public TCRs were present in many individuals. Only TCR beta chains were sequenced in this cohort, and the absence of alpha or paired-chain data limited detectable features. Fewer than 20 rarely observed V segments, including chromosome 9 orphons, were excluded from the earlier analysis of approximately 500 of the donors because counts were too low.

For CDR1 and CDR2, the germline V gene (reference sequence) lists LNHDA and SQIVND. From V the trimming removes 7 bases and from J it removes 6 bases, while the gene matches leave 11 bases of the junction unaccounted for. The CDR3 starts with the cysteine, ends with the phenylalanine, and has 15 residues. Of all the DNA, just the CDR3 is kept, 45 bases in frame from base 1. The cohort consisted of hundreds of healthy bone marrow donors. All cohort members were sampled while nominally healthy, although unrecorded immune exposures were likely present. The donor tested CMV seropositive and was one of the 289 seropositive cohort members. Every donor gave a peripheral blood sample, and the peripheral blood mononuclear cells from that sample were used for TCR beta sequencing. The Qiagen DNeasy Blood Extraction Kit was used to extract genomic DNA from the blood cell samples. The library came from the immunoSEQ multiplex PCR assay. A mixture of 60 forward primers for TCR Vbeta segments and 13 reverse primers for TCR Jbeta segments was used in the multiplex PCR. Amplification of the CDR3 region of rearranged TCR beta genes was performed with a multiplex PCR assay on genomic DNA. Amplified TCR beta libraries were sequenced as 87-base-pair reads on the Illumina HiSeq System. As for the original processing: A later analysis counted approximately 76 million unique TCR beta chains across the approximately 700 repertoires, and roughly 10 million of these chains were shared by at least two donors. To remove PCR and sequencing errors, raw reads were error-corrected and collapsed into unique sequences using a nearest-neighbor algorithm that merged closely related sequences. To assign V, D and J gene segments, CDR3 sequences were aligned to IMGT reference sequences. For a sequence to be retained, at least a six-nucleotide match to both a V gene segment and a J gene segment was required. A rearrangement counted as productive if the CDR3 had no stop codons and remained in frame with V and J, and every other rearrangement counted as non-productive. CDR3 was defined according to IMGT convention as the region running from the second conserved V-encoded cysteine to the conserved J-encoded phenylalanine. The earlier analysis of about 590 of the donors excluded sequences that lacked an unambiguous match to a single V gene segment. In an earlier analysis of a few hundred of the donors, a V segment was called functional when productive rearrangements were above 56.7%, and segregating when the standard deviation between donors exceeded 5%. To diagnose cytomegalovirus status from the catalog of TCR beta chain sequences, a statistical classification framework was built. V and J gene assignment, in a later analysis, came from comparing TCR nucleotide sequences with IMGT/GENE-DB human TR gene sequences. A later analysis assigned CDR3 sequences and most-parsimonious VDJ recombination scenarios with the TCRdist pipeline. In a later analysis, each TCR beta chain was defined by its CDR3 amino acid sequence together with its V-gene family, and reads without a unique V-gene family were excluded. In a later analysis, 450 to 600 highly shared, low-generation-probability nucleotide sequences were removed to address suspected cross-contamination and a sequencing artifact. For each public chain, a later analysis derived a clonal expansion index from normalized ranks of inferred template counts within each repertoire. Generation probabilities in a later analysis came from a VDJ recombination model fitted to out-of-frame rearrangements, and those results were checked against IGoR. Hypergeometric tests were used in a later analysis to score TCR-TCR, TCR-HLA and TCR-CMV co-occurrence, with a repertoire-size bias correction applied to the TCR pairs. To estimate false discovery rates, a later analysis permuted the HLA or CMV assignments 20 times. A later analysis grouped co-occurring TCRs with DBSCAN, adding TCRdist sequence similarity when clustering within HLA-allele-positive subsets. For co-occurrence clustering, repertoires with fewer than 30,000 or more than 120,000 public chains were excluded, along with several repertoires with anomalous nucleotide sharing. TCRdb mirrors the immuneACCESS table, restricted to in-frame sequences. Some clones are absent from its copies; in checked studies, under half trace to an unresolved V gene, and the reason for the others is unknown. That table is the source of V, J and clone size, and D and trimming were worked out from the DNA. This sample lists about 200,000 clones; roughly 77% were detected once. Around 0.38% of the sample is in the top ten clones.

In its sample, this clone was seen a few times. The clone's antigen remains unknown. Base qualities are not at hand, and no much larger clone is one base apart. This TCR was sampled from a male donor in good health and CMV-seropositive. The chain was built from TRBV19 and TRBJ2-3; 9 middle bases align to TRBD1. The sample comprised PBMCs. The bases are TGTGCCAGTACTAGGGGGACAGGGCGACGGGATACGCAGTATTTT. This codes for CASTRGTGRRDTQYF.